The 7 T cell receptor beta chains below were found in one sample sequenced in a study of a mutant IDH1 vaccine in newly diagnosed glioma. These receptors lack a known antigen. The sample's time point: week 47, end of study. The content of each vaccine dose was 300 ug of mutant IDH1 20-mer peptide, and topical imiquimod accompanied it. The method was immunoSEQ multiplex PCR; TCRdb's version includes in-frame clones alone and lacks a portion of them. The table includes almost 95,000 clones, about 90% detected once. This sample comprised PBMCs, obtained from a glioma patient whose treatment included an IDH1 peptide vaccine. These receptors were obtained from a woman aged 45-65 years with glioma.

The genes are TRBV9 and TRBJ2-5; D might be TRBD1 (6 bases). The germline V and J ends were trimmed by 2 bases and 5 bases, with 10 bases remaining between them. CDR1 SGDLS and CDR2 YYNGEE come from the germline V gene. The length of the CDR3 is 13 residues. The CDR3 DNA is TGTGCCAGCAGCGTGAGGGGGATGGAGACCCAGTACTTC. It specifies CASSVRGMETQYF. Full variable domain (remainder filled in from reference TRBV9 and TRBJ2-5): DSGVTQTPKHLITATGQRVTLRCSPRSGDLSVYWYQQSLDQGLQFLIQYYNGEERAKGNILERFSAQQFPDLHSELNLSSLELGDSALYFCASSVRGMETQYFGPGTRLLVL.

This clone was detected only a few times. This chain links TRBV18 with TRBJ1-5; D might be TRBD1 (5 bases). This CDR3 has 14 residues. CDR1 KGHSH and CDR2 LQKENI come from the germline V gene. Trimming stripped 3 bases from V and 3 bases from J, with 9 bases between. CDR3 sequence: CASSPQGINQPQHF. CDR3 nucleotide sequence: TGTGCCAGCTCACCGCAGGGAATCAATCAGCCCCAGCATTTT.

V gene TRBV11-3 combines with J gene TRBJ1-1, with D unresolved. Between the trimmed V and J ends, which lost 6 bases and 0 bases, there was a span of 8 bases. CDR1 is SGHNT and CDR2 is YENEEA in the germline V gene. CDR3 size: 13 residues. The CDR3 region has the DNA TGTGCCAGCAGTTACGCCTTGAACACTGAAGCTTTCTTT. Amino acid sequence: CASSYALNTEAFF.

The chain carries TRBV10-3 and TRBJ1-5, with 8 bases identical to TRBD1. CDR1 and CDR2 (germline): ENHRY, SYGVKD. The CDR3 sequence is 17 residues long. The V segment lost 2 bases and the J segment 2 bases; nucleotides outside the gene matches: 8. The CDR3 DNA sequence: TGTGCCATCAGTGAGACGGTTGGACAGGGAGGCAATCAGCCCCAGCATTTT. It yields the protein CAISETVGQGGNQPQHF.

The chain recombines TRBV2 with TRBJ1-5; D call uncertain. This CDR3 comprises 13 residues. Germline lookup yields CDR1 SNHLY and CDR2 FYNNEI. V lost 8 bases and J lost 2, with 10 bases in between. CDR3 nucleotide sequence: TGTGCCAGCCTCGGACGGGGCAATCAGCCCCAGCATTTT. As protein: CASLGRGNQPQHF.

This clone was counted only a few times. The chain couples TRBV5-1 to TRBJ2-1, with TRBD2 matching 10 bases. The V gene's germline CDR1 is SGHRS and CDR2 YFSETQ. The CDR3 consists of 18 residues. Germline trimming cut 0 bases from V and 0 bases from J; bases unmatched to any gene: 6. CDR3 sequence reads: CASSLAGTSESSYNEQFF. CDR3 sequence (DNA): TGCGCCAGCAGCTTGGCTGGGACTAGCGAGAGCTCCTACAATGAGCAGTTCTTC.

The chain combines TRBV9 with TRBJ2-5; TRBD2 matches at 7 bases. The CDR3 consists of 14 residues. Germline assignment: CDR1 SGDLS and CDR2 YYNGEE. The trim removed 0 bases at V and 3 bases at J, leaving 2 bases unmatched. The CDR3 region is CASSVGLAEETQYF. For the CDR3, the DNA is TGTGCCAGCAGCGTAGGACTAGCCGAAGAGACCCAGTACTTC.